The next 13 T cell receptor beta chains were all read from a single sample in a study of human thymus T cells. Assay: immunoSEQ multiplex PCR; the TCRdb copy retains only in-frame clones and omits some. The table includes fewer than 90,000 clones, roughly 96% detected once. Obtained as resections during corrective heart surgery, the thymus tissue was then studied. Sequenced sample: thymus tissue. The origin of the receptors is a boy under three years old with a congenital heart defect but otherwise immunologically healthy.

This clone was picked up one time. The CDR3 sequence: CASSLNAKGLANNEQFF. The CDR3 nucleotides are TGCGCCAGCAGCTTGAACGCGAAGGGACTAGCGAACAATGAGCAGTTCTTC. The V call is TRBV5-1, the J call TRBJ2-1; 10 nucleotides line up with TRBD2. The CDR3 spans 17 residues. Germline CDR1 SGHRS, CDR2 YFSETQ. V gave up 1 base and J gave up 5 bases; unmatched junction bases: 9.

This chain links TRBV27 with TRBJ1-4, with D possibly being TRBD1 (5 bases). This CDR3 is built from 14 residues. V was clipped by 5 bases and J by 8 bases, with 15 bases between them. Per the germline V gene, CDR1 is MNHEY and CDR2 is SMNVEV (reference sequence). The CDR3 loop reads CASSPTWGQEKLFF. The CDR3 DNA reads TGTGCCAGCAGTCCCACGTGGGGCCAAGAAAAACTGTTTTTT.

V gene TRBV30 combines with J gene TRBJ1-1; no clear D gene. Germline assignment: CDR1 GTSNPN and CDR2 SVGIG (reference sequence). V lost 0 bases to trimming and J lost 1 base, with 21 bases between them. The CDR3 extends over 18 amino acids. The CDR3 DNA reads as TGTGCCTGGAGTGTACCTCGTTACAGTCCATTACAGAACACTGAAGCTTTCTTT. Translated, it gives CAWSVPRYSPLQNTEAFF.

The chain employs TRBV19 and TRBJ2-3; 9 bases are shared with TRBD2. J was trimmed by 2 bases and V by 5 bases; bases with no gene match: 11. The V gene's germline CDR1 is LNHDA and CDR2 SQIVND (reference sequence). The CDR3 runs 17 residues. This chain's CDR3 is CASSPGTSLFPTDTQYF. The CDR3 DNA is TGTGCCAGTAGTCCGGGGACTAGCTTATTCCCCACAGATACGCAGTATTTT. Together with reference TRBV19 and TRBJ2-3, the CDR3 gives the full variable domain: DGGITQSPKYLFRKEGQNVTLSCEQNLNHDAMYWYRQDPGQGLRLIYYSQIVNDFQKGDIAEGYSVSREKKESFPLTVTSAQKNPTAFYLCASSPGTSLFPTDTQYFGPGTRLTVL.

The chain combines TRBV6-5 with TRBJ1-2; TRBD1 matches at 8 bases. J was trimmed by 5 bases and V by 9 bases; bases with no gene match: 11. The CDR3 runs 14 residues. Germline V lookup: CDR1 MNHEY, CDR2 SVGAGI. The CDR3 coding sequence is TGTGCCAGTAGGACAGGGCGCGGGAAGTATGGCTACACCTTC. Its translation: CASRTGRGKYGYTF.

The V gene is TRBV11-2, the J gene TRBJ1-5; weak D call: TRBD1 (5 bases). CDR1 is SGHAT and CDR2 is FQNNGV in the germline V gene. The CDR3 runs 16 residues. Between the trimmed V and J ends, which lost 5 bases and 8 bases, there was a span of 22 bases. The CDR3 is CASSPGTLRSNEPQHF. The CDR3 nucleotides are TGTGCCAGCAGCCCCGGGACCCTTCGGAGTAACGAGCCCCAGCATTTT. Supplemented by reference TRBV11-2 and TRBJ1-5, the full variable domain reads EAGVAQSPRYKIIEKRQSVAFWCNPISGHATLYWYQQILGQGPKLLIQFQNNGVVDDSQLPKDRFSAERLKGVDSTLKIQPAKLEDSAVYLCASSPGTLRSNEPQHFGDGTRLSIL.

The rearrangement links TRBV6-6 to TRBJ1-2; the match to TRBD1 covers 9 bases. The junction had 7 bases not matched to a gene; V was cut back by 2 bases and J by 3 bases. Germline V CDR1 and CDR2: MNHNY, SVGAGI (reference sequence). This CDR3 region has 16 residues. This CDR3 is CASSYLPDRGHYGYTF. The CDR3 DNA is TGTGCCAGCAGTTACCTTCCGGACAGGGGCCACTATGGCTACACCTTC.

For this clone: This CDR3 is also generated by other DNA sequences in the sample. The chain has TRBV25-1 and TRBJ2-5; 7 nucleotides agree with TRBD1. The V gene end was trimmed by 4 bases and the J gene end by 2 bases; junction bases not matched to a gene: 13. There are 17 residues in the CDR3. From germline, CDR1 is MGHDK and CDR2 SYGVNS. The CDR3 nucleotides read TGTGCCAGCAGTGCGACACCGGGACAGCATATTCAAGAGACCCAGTACTTC. Its protein is CASSATPGQHIQETQYF.

The V and J genes are TRBV11-1 and TRBJ1-1, with 9 bases fitting TRBD1. The CDR3 length is 17 residues. Germline assignment: CDR1 SGHAT and CDR2 FQDESV (reference sequence). Losses at the gene ends were 5 bases for V and 6 bases for J; bases not matched to a gene: 16. CDR3 residues: CASSPHWTGERGAEAFF. The CDR3 nucleotides read TGTGCCAGCAGCCCCCACTGGACAGGGGAAAGAGGGGCTGAAGCTTTCTTT.

The chain employs TRBV2 and TRBJ1-4, with D perhaps TRBD1 (5 bases). The CDR3 loop spans 16 amino acids. Between the trimmed V and J ends, which lost 3 bases and 0 bases, there was a span of 11 bases. The germline V gene has CDR1 SNHLY and CDR2 FYNNEI. The CDR3 DNA reads as TGTGCCAGCAGTGACCGGGACGCTGCAACTAATGAAAAACTGTTTTTT. Its translation is CASSDRDAATNEKLFF.

The chain combines TRBV15 with TRBJ1-5; the D gene is possibly TRBD1 (5 bases). Trimming stripped 1 base from V and 4 bases from J, with 14 bases between. The CDR3 has 16 amino acids. Germline CDR1 LNHNV, CDR2 YYDKDF (reference sequence). As DNA, the CDR3 is TGTGCCACCAGCAGAGCTGGGACTTTGGGGAATCAGCCCCAGCATTTT. This codes for CATSRAGTLGNQPQHF. The whole variable domain, remainder taken from reference TRBV15 and TRBJ1-5, is DAMVIQNPRYQVTQFGKPVTLSCSQTLNHNVMYWYQQKSSQAPKLLFHYYDKDFNNEADTPDNFQSRRPNTSFCFLDIRSPGLGDTAMYLCATSRAGTLGNQPQHFGDGTRLSIL.

This clone was seen once. The chain carries TRBV5-5 and TRBJ2-7, with TRBD2 matching 15 bases. The trim removed 4 bases at V and 1 base at J, leaving 12 bases unmatched. Germline V CDR1 and CDR2: SGHKS, YYEKEE (reference sequence). The CDR3 contains 19 residues. Here the CDR3 reads CASSPGGTSGRKQSYEQYF. In DNA, the CDR3 is TGTGCCAGCAGCCCGGGGGGGACTAGCGGGAGGAAGCAGTCCTACGAGCAGTACTTC.

This clone appeared once. The V gene is TRBV28, the J gene TRBJ1-3; no clear D gene. Germline V lookup: CDR1 MDHEN, CDR2 SYDVKM. This CDR3 is 15 amino acids long. V dropped 7 bases and J dropped 0 bases, with 13 bases sitting between them. The CDR3 reads CASILSISSGNTIYF. Here the CDR3 DNA reads TGTGCCAGCATCCTATCTATCTCCTCTGGAAACACCATATATTTT.